This paragraph reports one T cell receptor beta chain. The antigen remains unidentified. The data originate from a study of T cell responses to AZD1222 COVID-19 vaccine. Study-level findings and limits: Researchers took repertoire samples only after the peak T cell response had come. At 160-218 and 743-854, vaccine-associated CD4 TCRs were dominant, and they spanned spike.

Trimming shortened V by 1 base and J by 6 bases, and 4 bases separated the two germline ends. Germline V CDR1 and CDR2: MNHEY, SVGEGT. This CDR3 has 12 residues. Using immunoSEQ multiplex PCR, the repertoire was profiled, and TCRdb retains in-frame clones only, with some absent. The sample records about 93,000 clones, roughly 86% being singletons. This receptor was obtained from an adult in good health. The gene calls are TRBV6-2 or TRBV6-3 and TRBJ1-5; D not certain. The input for sequencing was peripheral blood, taken on day 0 of MenACWY control vaccination. The chain's CDR3 is CASSYYSQPQHF. The CDR3, as DNA: TGTGCCAGCAGTTACTATAGTCAGCCCCAGCATTTT.